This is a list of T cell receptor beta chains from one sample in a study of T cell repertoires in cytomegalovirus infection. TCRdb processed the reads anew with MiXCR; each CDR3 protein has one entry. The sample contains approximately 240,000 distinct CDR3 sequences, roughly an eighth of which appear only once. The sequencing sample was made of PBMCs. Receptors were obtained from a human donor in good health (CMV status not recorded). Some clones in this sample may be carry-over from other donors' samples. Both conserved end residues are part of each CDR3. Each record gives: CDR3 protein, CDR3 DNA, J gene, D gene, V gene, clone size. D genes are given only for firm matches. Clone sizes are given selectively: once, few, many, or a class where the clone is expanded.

CDR3: CASTTDPFSAFF
DNA: TGTGCCAGCACGACGGATCCCTTCTCGGCTTTCTTT
J: TRBJ1-1
D: -
V: TRBV28
size: few

CDR3: CATPPGGLIYGYTF
DNA: TGTGCCACCCCCCCCGGGGGACTGATCTATGGCTACACCTTC
J: TRBJ1-2
D: -
V: TRBV15
size: few

CDR3: CATSDSGVVVDTQYF
DNA: TGTGCCACCAGTGATTCTGGGGTTGTAGTGGATACGCAGTATTTT
J: TRBJ2-3
D: -
V: TRBV24-1
size: many

CDR3: CASSLGREDGYTF
DNA: TGCGCCAGCAGCTTGGGCAGGGAGGACGGCTACACCTTC
J: TRBJ1-2
D: -
V: TRBV5-1
size: many

CDR3: CASSAEGAKNIQYF
DNA: TGTGCCAGCAGCGCCGAGGGGGCCAAAAACATTCAGTACTTC
J: TRBJ2-4
D: -
V: TRBV7-8
size: many

CDR3: CSVDVQGADMNTEAFF
DNA: TGCAGCGTTGATGTCCAGGGGGCTGATATGAACACTGAAGCTTTCTTT
J: TRBJ1-1
D: TRBD1
V: TRBV29-1
size: -

CDR3: CSVVPPDTQYF
DNA: TGCAGCGTTGTCCCGCCAGATACGCAGTATTTT
J: TRBJ2-3
D: -
V: TRBV29-1
size: few

CDR3: CASSPTSGTYNEQFF
DNA: TGTGCCAGCAGCCCGACTAGCGGGACCTACAATGAGCAGTTCTTC
J: TRBJ2-1
D: TRBD2
V: TRBV7-2
size: many

CDR3: CASSLELFGGELFF
DNA: TGTGCCAGCAGCTTAGAACTCTTCGGCGGGGAGCTGTTTTTT
J: TRBJ2-2
D: -
V: TRBV7-2
size: many

CDR3: CASLFAGTDTQYF
DNA: TGTGCCAGCTTATTTGCGGGCACAGATACGCAGTATTTT
J: TRBJ2-3
D: -
V: TRBV7-9
size: -

CDR3: CASSLTRYEQYF
DNA: TGTGCCAGCAGCTTAACGAGGTACGAGCAGTACTTC
J: TRBJ2-7
D: -
V: TRBV7-2
size: many

CDR3: CAISETSGASTDTQYF
DNA: TGTGCCATCAGTGAGACTAGCGGTGCTAGCACAGATACGCAGTATTTT
J: TRBJ2-3
D: TRBD2
V: TRBV10-3
size: many

CDR3: CATSSGQGIGELFF
DNA: TGTGCCACCAGCAGTGGACAGGGGATCGGGGAGCTGTTTTTT
J: TRBJ2-2
D: TRBD1
V: TRBV15
size: -

CDR3: CASSQGGPVTDTQYF
DNA: TGTGCCAGCAGCCAGGGAGGGCCGGTGACAGATACGCAGTATTTT
J: TRBJ2-3
D: TRBD2
V: TRBV6-5
size: -

CDR3: CASAIGSGGELFF
DNA: TGTGCCAGCGCCATAGGGAGCGGCGGGGAGCTGTTTTTT
J: TRBJ2-2
D: -
V: TRBV27
size: -

CDR3: CASSSPSGQPTYNSPLHF
DNA: TGTGCCAGCAGCTCGCCGTCTGGACAGCCCACCTATAATTCACCCCTCCACTTT
J: TRBJ1-6
D: -
V: TRBV7-9
size: many

CDR3: CASTLRTDSYNEQFF
DNA: TGTGCCAGCACCCTAAGGACAGACTCCTACAATGAGCAGTTCTTC
J: TRBJ2-1
D: -
V: TRBV12-3/TRBV12-4
size: -

CDR3: CSARGGEGGLREQYF
DNA: TGCAGTGCTAGAGGGGGAGAGGGGGGACTACGGGAGCAGTACTTC
J: TRBJ2-7
D: -
V: TRBV20-1
size: few

CDR3: CASSSGRRNKNIQYF
DNA: TGTGCCAGCAGCTCCGGCCGACGGAATAAAAACATTCAGTACTTC
J: TRBJ2-4
D: -
V: TRBV7-2
size: many

CDR3: CASSLGGGTSYEQYF
DNA: TGTGCCAGCAGCTTAGGGGGGGGGACCTCCTACGAGCAGTACTTC
J: TRBJ2-7
D: TRBD2
V: TRBV7-2
size: many

CDR3: CASRGSTGANVLTF
DNA: TGTGCCAGCCGGGGATCCACTGGGGCCAACGTCCTGACTTTC
J: TRBJ2-6
D: -
V: TRBV7-3
size: many

CDR3: CASSPPLATTEAFF
DNA: TGTGCCAGCAGCCCTCCGCTTGCTACAACTGAAGCTTTCTTT
J: TRBJ1-1
D: -
V: TRBV7-9
size: few

CDR3: CAGSAGEATDTQYF
DNA: TGTGCCGGATCAGCGGGGGAAGCCACAGATACGCAGTATTTT
J: TRBJ2-3
D: TRBD2
V: TRBV10-3
size: many

CDR3: CASSPQGGTKLFF
DNA: TGTGCCAGTAGCCCCCAGGGGGGAACAAAACTGTTTTTT
J: TRBJ1-4
D: TRBD1
V: TRBV19
size: -